The entry below describes one TCR beta chain. The data belong to a study of blood T cell repertoires in COVID-19. Sequenced by immunoSEQ multiplex PCR; TCRdb stores in-frame clones only, minus some. Altogether about 230,000 clones are present, 84% being singletons, with the ten largest covering roughly 1.4%. Germline V gene data show CDR1 as SGHRS and CDR2 as YFSETQ. The V segment lost 4 bases and the J segment 5 bases; nucleotides outside the gene matches: 9. The CDR3 is 16 residues long. Input material: peripheral blood. The receptor's source is a woman aged 40-49 years who had recovered from COVID-19. V gene TRBV5-1 combines with J gene TRBJ1-6; 7 bases line up with TRBD1. As DNA, the CDR3 is TGCGCCAGCAGCCCGAGAACAGGGGAGAATAATTCACCCCTCCACTTT. This gives the protein CASSPRTGENNSPLHF.